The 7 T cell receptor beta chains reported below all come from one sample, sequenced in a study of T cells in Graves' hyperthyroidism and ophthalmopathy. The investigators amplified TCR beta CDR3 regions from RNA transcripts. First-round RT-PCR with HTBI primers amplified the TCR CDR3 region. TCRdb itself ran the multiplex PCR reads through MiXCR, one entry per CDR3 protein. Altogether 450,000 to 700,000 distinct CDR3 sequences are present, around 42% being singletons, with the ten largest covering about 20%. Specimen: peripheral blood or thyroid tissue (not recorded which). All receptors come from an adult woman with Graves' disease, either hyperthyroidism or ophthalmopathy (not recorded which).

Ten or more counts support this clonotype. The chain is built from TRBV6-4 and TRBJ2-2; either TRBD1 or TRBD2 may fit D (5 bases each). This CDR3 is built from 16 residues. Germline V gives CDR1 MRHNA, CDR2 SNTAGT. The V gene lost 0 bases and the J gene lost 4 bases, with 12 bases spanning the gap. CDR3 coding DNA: TGTGCCAGCAGTGACTCTGGGGGAAGGACCACCGGGGAGCTGTTTTTT. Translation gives CASSDSGGRTTGELFF.

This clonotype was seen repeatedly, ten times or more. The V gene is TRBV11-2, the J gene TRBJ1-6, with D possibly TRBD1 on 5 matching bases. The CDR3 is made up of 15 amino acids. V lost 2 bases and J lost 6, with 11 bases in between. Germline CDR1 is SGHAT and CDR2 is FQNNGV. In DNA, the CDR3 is TGTGCCAGCAGCTTATGGGGCCAGATTAATTCACCCCTCCACTTT. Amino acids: CASSLWGQINSPLHF.

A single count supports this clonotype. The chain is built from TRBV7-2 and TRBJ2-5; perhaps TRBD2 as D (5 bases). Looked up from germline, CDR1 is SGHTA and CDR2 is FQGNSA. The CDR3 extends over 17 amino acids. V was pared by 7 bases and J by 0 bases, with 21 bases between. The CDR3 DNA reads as TGTGCCAGCACCCCGACCCTCGGAGGTTCACACCAAGAGACCCAGTACTTC. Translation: CASTPTLGGSHQETQYF.

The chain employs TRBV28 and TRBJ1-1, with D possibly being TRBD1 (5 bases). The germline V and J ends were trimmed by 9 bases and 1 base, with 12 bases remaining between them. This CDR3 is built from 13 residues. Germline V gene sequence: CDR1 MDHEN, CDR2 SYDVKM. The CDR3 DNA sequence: TGTGCCAGTACGGGGCAGCAGAACACTGAAGCTTTCTTT. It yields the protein CASTGQQNTEAFF.

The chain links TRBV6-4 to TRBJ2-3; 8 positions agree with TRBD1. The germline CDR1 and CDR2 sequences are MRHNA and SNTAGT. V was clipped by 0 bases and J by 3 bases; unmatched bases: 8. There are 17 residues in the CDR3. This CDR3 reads CASSDSGGGQGTDTQYF. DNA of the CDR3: TGTGCCAGCAGTGACTCGGGTGGAGGACAGGGAACAGATACGCAGTATTTT.

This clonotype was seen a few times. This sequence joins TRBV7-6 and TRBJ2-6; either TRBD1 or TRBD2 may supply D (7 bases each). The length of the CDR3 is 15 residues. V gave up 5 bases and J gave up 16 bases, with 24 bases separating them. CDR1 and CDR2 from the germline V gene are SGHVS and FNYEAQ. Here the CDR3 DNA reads TGTGCCAGCAGCAAACGACAGGGAGGGCCATCGGGACTGACTTTC. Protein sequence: CASSKRQGGPSGLTF.

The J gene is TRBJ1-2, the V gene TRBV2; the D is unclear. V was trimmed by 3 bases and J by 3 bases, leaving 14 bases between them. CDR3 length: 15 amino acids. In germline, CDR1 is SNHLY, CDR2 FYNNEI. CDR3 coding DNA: TGTGCCAGCAGTGAGGGCGCACCGATTTACTATGGCTACACCTTC. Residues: CASSEGAPIYYGYTF.